The table lists the clone carrying this TCR beta chain with a count of one. Its antigen is unknown. The PCR employed 60 Vbeta primers together with 13 Jbeta primers. Produced via immunoSEQ multiplex PCR; TCRdb's table is partial and in-frame only. Of approximately 140,000 clones listed, around 86% are singletons. This CDR3 has 14 residues. V was trimmed by 8 bases and J by 2 bases, leaving 13 bases between them. Germline CDR1 is LGHNA and CDR2 is YSLEER. This entry belongs to a study of cytomegalovirus exposure and HLA in healthy donors. Turning to the study itself: Out of about 170 million T cells, an earlier analysis found more than 95 million unique TCR beta sequences in total.

Study-wide results and caveats: Fewer N-insertions (relative to the 666-donor mean) were reportedly seen in an Asian-associated ancestry cluster in a later analysis. With high specificity and sensitivity, the classifier reportedly diagnosed cytomegalovirus status.

This chain joins TRBV4-3 and TRBJ1-5, with D possibly TRBD1 on 6 matching bases. This receptor was identified in a man between 18 and 29 years old in good health and CMV-seronegative. What was sequenced was PBMCs. The CDR3 DNA follows: TGCGCCAGCGCCAGGGGTCAGGGCAATCAGCCCCAGCATTTT. Translating it yields CASARGQGNQPQHF.